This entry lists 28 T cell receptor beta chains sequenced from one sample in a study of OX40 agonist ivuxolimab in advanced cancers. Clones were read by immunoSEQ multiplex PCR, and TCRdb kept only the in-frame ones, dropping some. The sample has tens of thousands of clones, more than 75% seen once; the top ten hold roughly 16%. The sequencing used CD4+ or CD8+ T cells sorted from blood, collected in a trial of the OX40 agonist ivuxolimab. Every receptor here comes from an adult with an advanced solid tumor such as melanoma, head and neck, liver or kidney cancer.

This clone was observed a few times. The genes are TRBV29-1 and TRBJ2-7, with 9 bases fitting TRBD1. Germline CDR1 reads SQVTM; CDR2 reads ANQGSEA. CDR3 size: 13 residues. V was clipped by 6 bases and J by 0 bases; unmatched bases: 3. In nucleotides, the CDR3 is TGCAGCGTAAGGACAGGGGTCTCCTACGAGCAGTACTTC. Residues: CSVRTGVSYEQYF.

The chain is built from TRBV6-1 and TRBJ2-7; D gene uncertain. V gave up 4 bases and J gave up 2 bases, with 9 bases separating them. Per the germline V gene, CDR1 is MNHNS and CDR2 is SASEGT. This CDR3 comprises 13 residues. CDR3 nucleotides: TGTGCCAGCAGTGTGATCGAGACCTACGAGCAGTACTTC. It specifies CASSVIETYEQYF.

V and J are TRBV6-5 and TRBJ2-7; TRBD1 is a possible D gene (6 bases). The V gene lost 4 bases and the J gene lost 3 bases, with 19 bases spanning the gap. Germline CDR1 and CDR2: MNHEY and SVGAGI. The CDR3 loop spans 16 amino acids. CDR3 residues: CASSFSNTGQIYEQYF. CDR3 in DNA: TGTGCCAGCAGTTTTTCAAACACGGGACAAATCTACGAGCAGTACTTC.

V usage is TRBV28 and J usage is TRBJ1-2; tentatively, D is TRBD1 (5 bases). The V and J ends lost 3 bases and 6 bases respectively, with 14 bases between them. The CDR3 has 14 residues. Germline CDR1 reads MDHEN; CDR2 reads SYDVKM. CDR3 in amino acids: CASSFQGVGDGYTF. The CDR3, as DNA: TGTGCCAGCAGTTTCCAGGGAGTTGGGGATGGCTACACCTTC.

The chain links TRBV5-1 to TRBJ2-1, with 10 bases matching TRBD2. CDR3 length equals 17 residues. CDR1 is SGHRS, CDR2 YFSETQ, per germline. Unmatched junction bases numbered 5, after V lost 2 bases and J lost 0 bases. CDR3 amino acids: CASSLPSGSLSYNEQFF. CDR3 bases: TGCGCCAGCAGCTTACCTAGCGGGAGTCTCTCCTACAATGAGCAGTTCTTC.

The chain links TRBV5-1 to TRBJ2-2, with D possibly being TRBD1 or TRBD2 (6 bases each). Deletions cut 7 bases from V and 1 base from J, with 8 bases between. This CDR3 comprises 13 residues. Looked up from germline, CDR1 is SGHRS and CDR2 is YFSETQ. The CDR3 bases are TGCGCCAGCGGAGGGGGGAACACCGGGGAGCTGTTTTTT. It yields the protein CASGGGNTGELFF.

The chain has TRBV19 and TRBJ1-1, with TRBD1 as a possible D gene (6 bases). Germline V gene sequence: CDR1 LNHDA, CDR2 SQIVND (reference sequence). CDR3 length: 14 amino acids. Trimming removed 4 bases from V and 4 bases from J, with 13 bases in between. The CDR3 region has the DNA TGTGCCAGTAGTACGCGGGGGCGCGGCACTGAAGCTTTCTTT. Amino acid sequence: CASSTRGRGTEAFF.

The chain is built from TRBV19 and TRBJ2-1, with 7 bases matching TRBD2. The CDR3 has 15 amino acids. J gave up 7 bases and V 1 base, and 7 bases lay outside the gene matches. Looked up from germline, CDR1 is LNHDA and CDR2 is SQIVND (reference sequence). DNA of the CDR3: TGTGCCAGTAGTATAGCACCCGGGGGAGGGAATGAGCAGTTCTTC. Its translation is CASSIAPGGGNEQFF.

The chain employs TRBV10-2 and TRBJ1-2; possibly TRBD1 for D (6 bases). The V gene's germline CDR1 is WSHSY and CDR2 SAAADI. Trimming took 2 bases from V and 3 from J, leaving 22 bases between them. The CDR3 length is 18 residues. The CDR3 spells CASSETPFSSRGDYGYTF. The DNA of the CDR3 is TGCGCCAGCAGTGAGACCCCCTTTTCAAGCAGGGGTGACTATGGCTACACCTTC.

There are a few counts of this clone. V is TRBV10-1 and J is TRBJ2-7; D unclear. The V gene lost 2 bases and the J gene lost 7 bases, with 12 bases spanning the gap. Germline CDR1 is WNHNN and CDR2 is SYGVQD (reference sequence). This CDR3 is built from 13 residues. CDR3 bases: TGCGCCAGCAGTGAGAACGCGTTGGGGGAGCAGTACTTC. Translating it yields CASSENALGEQYF.

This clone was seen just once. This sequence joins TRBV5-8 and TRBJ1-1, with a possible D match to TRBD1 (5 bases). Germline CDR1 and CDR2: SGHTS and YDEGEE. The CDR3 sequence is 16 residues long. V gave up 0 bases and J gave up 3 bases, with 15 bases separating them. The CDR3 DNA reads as TGTGCCAGCAGCTTGGGCCGTACGGGGCCGGACACTGAAGCTTTCTTT. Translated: CASSLGRTGPDTEAFF.

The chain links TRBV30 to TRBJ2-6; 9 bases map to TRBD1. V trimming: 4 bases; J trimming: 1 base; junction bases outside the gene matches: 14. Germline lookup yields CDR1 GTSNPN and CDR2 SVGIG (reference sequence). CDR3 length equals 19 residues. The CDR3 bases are TGTGCCTGGACCTTCCCGGGACAGGGTTTTCCATCTGGGGCCAACGTCCTGACTTTC. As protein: CAWTFPGQGFPSGANVLTF.

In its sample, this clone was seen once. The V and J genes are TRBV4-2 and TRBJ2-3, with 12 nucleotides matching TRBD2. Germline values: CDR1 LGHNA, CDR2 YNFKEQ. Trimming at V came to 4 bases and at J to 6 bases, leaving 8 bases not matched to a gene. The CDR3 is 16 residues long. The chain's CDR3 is CASSLPETSGSDTQYF. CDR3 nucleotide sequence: TGTGCCAGCAGCCTACCCGAGACTAGCGGGAGCGATACGCAGTATTTT.

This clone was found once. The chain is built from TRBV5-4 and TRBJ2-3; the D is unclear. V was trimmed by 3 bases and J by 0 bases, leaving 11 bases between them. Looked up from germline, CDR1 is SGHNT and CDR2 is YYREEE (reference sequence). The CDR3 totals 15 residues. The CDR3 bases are TGTGCCAGCAGCTCAACTGTACGAAGCACAGATACGCAGTATTTT. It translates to CASSSTVRSTDTQYF.

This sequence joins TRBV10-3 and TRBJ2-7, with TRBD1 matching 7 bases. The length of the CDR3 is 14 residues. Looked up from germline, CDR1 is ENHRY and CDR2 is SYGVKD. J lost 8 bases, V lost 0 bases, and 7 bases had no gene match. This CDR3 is CAISESGTASQQYF. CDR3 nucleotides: TGTGCCATCAGTGAGTCCGGGACAGCTAGCCAGCAGTACTTC.

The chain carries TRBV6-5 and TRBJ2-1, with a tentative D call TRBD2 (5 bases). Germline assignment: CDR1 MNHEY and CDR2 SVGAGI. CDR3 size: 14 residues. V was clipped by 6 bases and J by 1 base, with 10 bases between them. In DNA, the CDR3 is TGTGCCAGCAGGTCGCGCGGGTCCTACAATGAGCAGTTCTTC. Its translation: CASRSRGSYNEQFF.

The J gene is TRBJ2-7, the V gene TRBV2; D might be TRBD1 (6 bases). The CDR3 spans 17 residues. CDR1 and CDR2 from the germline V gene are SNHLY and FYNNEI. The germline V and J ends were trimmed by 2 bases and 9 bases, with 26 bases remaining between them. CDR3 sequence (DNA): TGTGCCAGCAGTGAACCCCCGGGACAAGCACTTCAGAGGGGGCAGTACTTC. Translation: CASSEPPGQALQRGQYF.

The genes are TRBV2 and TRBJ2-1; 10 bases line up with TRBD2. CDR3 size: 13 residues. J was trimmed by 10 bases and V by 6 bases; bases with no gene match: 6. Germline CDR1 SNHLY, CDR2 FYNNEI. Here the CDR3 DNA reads TGTGCCAGCAGCCCTAGCGGGGGTGGGGAGCAGTTCTTC. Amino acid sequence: CASSPSGGGEQFF.

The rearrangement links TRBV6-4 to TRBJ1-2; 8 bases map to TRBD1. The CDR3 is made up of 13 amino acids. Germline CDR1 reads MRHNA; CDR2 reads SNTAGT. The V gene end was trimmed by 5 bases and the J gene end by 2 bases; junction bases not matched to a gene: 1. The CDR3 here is CASSRTGNYGYTF. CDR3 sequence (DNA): TGTGCCAGCAGTCGGACAGGGAACTATGGCTACACCTTC.

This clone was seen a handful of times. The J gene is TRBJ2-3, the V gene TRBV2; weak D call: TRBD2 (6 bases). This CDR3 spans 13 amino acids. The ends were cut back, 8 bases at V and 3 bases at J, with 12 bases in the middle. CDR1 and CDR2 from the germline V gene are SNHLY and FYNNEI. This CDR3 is CASGTVGTDTQYF. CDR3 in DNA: TGTGCCAGCGGGACTGTGGGGACAGATACGCAGTATTTT.

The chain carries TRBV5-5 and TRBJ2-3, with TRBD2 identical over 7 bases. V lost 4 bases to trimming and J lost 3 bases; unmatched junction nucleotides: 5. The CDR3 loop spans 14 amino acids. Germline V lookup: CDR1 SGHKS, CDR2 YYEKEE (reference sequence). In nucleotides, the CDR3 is TGTGCCAGCAGCCGCGGACTAGGTACAGATACGCAGTATTTT. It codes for CASSRGLGTDTQYF.

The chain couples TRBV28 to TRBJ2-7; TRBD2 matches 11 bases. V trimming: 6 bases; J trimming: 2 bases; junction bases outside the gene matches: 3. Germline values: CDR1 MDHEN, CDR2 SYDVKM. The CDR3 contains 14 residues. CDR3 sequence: CASSAGLAAYEQYF. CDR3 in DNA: TGTGCCAGCAGCGCGGGACTAGCGGCCTACGAGCAGTACTTC.

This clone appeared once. CDR3: CASSTRQASTDTQYF. CDR3 DNA: TGTGCCAGCAGTACCCGACAGGCGAGCACAGATACGCAGTATTTT. This chain joins TRBV6-5 and TRBJ2-3; TRBD1 is a possible D gene (6 bases). Trimming took 5 bases from V and 0 from J, leaving 12 bases between them. This CDR3 comprises 15 residues. Germline V lookup: CDR1 MNHEY, CDR2 SVGAGI.

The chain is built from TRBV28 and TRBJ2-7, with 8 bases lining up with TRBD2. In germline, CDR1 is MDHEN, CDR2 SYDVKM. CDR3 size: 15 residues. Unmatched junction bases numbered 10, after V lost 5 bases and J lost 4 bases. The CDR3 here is CASSDPSGPLYEQYF. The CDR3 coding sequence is TGTGCCAGCAGTGACCCTAGCGGGCCCCTTTACGAGCAGTACTTC. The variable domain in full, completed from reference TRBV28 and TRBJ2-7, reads DVKVTQSSRYLVKRTGEKVFLECVQDMDHENMFWYRQDPGLGLRLIYFSYDVKMKEKGDIPEGYSVSREKKERFSLILESASTNQTSMYLCASSDPSGPLYEQYFGPGTRLTVT.

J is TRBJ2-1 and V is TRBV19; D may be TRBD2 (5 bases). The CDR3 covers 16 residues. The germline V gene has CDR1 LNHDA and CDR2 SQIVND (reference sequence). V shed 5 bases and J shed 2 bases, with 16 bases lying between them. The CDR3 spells CASSFQFEGAYNEQFF. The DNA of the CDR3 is TGTGCCAGTAGTTTCCAATTTGAGGGAGCCTACAATGAGCAGTTCTTC.

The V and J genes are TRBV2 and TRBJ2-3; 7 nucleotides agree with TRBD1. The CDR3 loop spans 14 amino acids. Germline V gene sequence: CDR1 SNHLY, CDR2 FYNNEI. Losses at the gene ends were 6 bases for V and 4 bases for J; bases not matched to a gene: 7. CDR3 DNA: TGTGCCAGCAGAAAATACAGGGGCCCAGATACGCAGTATTTT. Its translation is CASRKYRGPDTQYF.

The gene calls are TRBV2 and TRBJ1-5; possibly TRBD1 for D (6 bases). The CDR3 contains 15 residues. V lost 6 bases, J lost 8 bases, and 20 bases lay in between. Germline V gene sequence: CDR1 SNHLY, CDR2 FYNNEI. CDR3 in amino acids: CASSLDRLGGEPQHF. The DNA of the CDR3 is TGTGCCAGCAGCCTCGACAGGTTGGGTGGGGAGCCCCAGCATTTT.

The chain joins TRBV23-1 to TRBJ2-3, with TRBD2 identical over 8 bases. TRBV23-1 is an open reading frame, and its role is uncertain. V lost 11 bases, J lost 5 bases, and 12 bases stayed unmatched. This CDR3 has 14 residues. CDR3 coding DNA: TGCGCCCCCGCCCTGAGCGGGAGCGGAGATACGCAGTATTTT. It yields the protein CAPALSGSGDTQYF.